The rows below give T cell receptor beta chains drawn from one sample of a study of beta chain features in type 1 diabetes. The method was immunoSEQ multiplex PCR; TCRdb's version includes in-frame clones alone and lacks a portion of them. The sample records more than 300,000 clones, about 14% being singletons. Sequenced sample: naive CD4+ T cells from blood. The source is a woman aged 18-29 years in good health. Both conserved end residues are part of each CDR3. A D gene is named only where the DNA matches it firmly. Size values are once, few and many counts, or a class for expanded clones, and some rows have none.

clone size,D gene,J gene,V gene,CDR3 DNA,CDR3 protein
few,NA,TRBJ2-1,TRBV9,TGTGCCAGCAGCGTAGCTCATAGTGGAGGCTTTCAGCATGAGCAGTTCTTC,CASSVAHSGGFQHEQFF
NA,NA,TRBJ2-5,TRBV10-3,TGTGCCATCAGCCAGAGGGGGCAAGAGACCCAGTACTTC,CAISQRGQETQYF
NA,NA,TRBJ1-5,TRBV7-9,TGTGCCAGCAGCTTAGTAGGAGGGTTGAATCAGCCCCAGCATTTT,CASSLVGGLNQPQHF
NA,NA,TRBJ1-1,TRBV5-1,TGCGCCTGCGGTGAGAATATTAACACTGAAGCTTTCTTT,CACGENINTEAFF
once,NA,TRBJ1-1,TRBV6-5,TGTGCCAGCAGTTACACCCCTAGCTCTGAAGCTTTCTTT,CASSYTPSSEAFF
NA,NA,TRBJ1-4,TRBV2,TGTGCCAGCAGTGATCCGGCTGGCGTGACGGGTGAAAAACTGTTTTTT,CASSDPAGVTGEKLFF
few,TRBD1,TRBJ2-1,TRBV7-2,TGTGCCAGCAGCCCGCCAGGGGGTGGGTACAATGAGCAGTTCTTC,CASSPPGGGYNEQFF
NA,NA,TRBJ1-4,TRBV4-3,TGCGCCAGCAGCCGCAGGGGTGATAATGAAAAACTGTTTTTT,CASSRRGDNEKLFF
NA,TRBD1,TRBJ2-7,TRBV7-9,TGTGCCAGCAGCCTAGGGGACAGTAGAACCTACGAGCAGTACTTC,CASSLGDSRTYEQYF
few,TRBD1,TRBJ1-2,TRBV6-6,TGTGCCAGCAAGCAGGGGGCGCGGGCCAACTATGGCTACACCTTC,CASKQGARANYGYTF
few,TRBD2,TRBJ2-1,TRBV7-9,TGTGCCAGGAGTGGGCTAGCGGGATACAATGAGCAGTTCTTC,CARSGLAGYNEQFF
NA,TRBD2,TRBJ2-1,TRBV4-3,TGCGCCAGCAGCCAGGGAACTAGCGGGCCTTCCTACAATGAGCAGTTCTTC,CASSQGTSGPSYNEQFF
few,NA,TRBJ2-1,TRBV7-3,TGTGCCAGCAGCTTACAGCGTAATGAGCAGTTCTTC,CASSLQRNEQFF
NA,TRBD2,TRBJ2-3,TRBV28,TGTGCCAGCAGTGCCCACGTTAGCGGGAAGGATACGCAGTATTTT,CASSAHVSGKDTQYF
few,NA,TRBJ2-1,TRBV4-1,TGCGCCAGCAGCCAACCATACAATGAGCAGTTCTTC,CASSQPYNEQFF
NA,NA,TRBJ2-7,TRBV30,TGTGCCTGGAGCCGAGGGGGGGAGAACGAGCAGTACTTC,CAWSRGGENEQYF
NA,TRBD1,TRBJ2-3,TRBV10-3,TGTGCCATCAGTGAGTCGACAGGGGGATATACGCAGTATTTT,CAISESTGGYTQYF
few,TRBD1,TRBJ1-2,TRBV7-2,TGTGCCAGCAGCTATAACAGGGGGCGAAGCTATGGCTACACCTTC,CASSYNRGRSYGYTF
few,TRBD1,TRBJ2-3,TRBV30,TGTGCCTGGAGTGTGACAGGGGCGGCCCGTCTGTTAGATACGCAGTATTTT,CAWSVTGAARLLDTQYF
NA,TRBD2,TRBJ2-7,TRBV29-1,TGCAGCGTTCGGGGGGGCTTAACGGTGAGCTCCTACGAGCAGTACTTC,CSVRGGLTVSSYEQYF
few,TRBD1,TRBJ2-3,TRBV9,TGTGCCAGCGAGAGGGACAGGACAGATACGCAGTATTTT,CASERDRTDTQYF
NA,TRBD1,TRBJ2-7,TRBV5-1,TGCGCCAGCAGCTTGCCGGAGACAGGGACGGGCGAGCAGTACTTC,CASSLPETGTGEQYF
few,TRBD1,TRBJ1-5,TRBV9,TGTGCCAGCAGCCGTTTGACAGGGGTCAATCAGCCCCAGCATTTT,CASSRLTGVNQPQHF
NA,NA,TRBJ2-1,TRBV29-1,TGCAGCCCCTGGGGAGGGGGTGAGCAGTTCTTC,CSPWGGGEQFF
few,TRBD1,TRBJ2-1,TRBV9,TGTGCCAGCAGCCGACAGGGGGCAAGCAATGAGCAGTTCTTC,CASSRQGASNEQFF
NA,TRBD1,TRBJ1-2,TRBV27,TGTGCCAGCAGTTTGCGGTTGGGACAGACTAACTATGGCTACACCTTC,CASSLRLGQTNYGYTF
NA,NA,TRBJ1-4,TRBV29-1,TGCAGCGTTGGTGTTCTAGGTAATGAAAAACTGTTTTTT,CSVGVLGNEKLFF